This paragraph covers one TCR beta chain sequence. The data derive from a study of OX40 agonist ivuxolimab in advanced cancers. Germline CDR1 SGHVS, CDR2 FQNEAQ. V was trimmed by 1 base and J by 2 bases, leaving 17 bases between them. This CDR3 is 17 amino acids long. Profiling relied on immunoSEQ multiplex PCR, and the TCRdb table lists in-frame clones only, not all of them. The data show some 110,000 clones, about nine tenths seen once. This receptor was obtained from an adult with an advanced solid tumor such as melanoma, head and neck, liver or kidney cancer. The chain is built from TRBV7-8 and TRBJ2-5; D perhaps matches TRBD2 (6 bases). The sample consisted of CD4+ or CD8+ T cells sorted from blood, taken in a trial of the OX40 agonist ivuxolimab. The CDR3 loop reads CASSLGSGAGLQETQYF. The CDR3 DNA follows: TGTGCCAGCAGCTTAGGATCCGGAGCGGGCCTACAAGAGACCCAGTACTTC.